Following are 26 T cell receptor beta chains from one sample sequenced in a study of blood T cells in healthy people across ages (dated by TCRdb to 2014 to 2015). Library preparation employed 5' RACE. The sequencer listed for this sample is Illumina HiSeq 2500. A second PCR of roughly 6 to 12 cycles was run with a J-beta primer mix and a sample-barcoded 5' primer. TCRdb passed the public sequencing reads through fastp at Q25 and MiXCR, retaining productive beta sequences. Rows matching on CDR3 protein sequence are summarized as one entry with the most common DNA and genes. The sample table holds hundreds of thousands of distinct CDR3 sequences, of which roughly 48% were seen once. About 22% of the sample goes to the ten largest clones. The specimen sequenced was blood. The source is a man aged 80 or over in good health.

This rearrangement joins TRBV7-2 to TRBJ2-1; D is unresolved. The germline gives CDR1 SGHTA, CDR2 FQGNSA. Trimming stripped 5 bases from V and 8 bases from J, with 13 bases between. The CDR3 loop spans 13 amino acids. The CDR3: CASSAMGYDEQFF. CDR3 bases: TGTGCCAGCAGCGCGATGGGGTACGATGAGCAGTTCTTC. Full variable domain (rest looked up from reference TRBV7-2 and TRBJ2-1): GAGVSQSPSNKVTEKGKDVELRCDPISGHTALYWYRQSLGQGLEFLIYFQGNSAPDKSGLPSDRFSAERTGGSVSTLTIQRTQQEDSAVYLCASSAMGYDEQFFGPGTRLTVL.

This clonotype has a single count. A much larger clonotype is one base distant, so this may be a read error. The V gene is TRBV20-1, the J gene TRBJ2-7, with 9 positions matching TRBD1. CDR3 length: 15 residues. Germline V CDR1 and CDR2: DFQATT, SNEGSKA (reference sequence). Trimming at V came to 6 bases and at J to 5 bases, leaving 14 bases not matched to a gene. The CDR3 bases are TGCAGTGCAAGATACCCCCAGGGACAGGGCGACGAGCAGTACTTC. Protein: CSARYPQGQGDEQYF.

This clonotype was counted a few times. This chain uses TRBV28 with TRBJ2-3; 9 bases match TRBD1. CDR1 and CDR2 (germline): MDHEN, SYDVKM. There are 15 residues in the CDR3. Trimming at V came to 3 bases and at J to 3 bases, leaving 4 bases not matched to a gene. The CDR3: CASSFYRGLTDTQYF. The CDR3 DNA reads TGTGCCAGCAGTTTTTACAGGGGGCTTACAGATACGCAGTATTTT.

This clonotype showed up just a few times. The rearrangement links TRBV12-3 or TRBV12-4 to TRBJ1-6, with TRBD1 identical over 10 bases. V was pared by 3 bases and J by 10 bases, with 6 bases of the junction left unmatched. CDR3 length: 15 residues. The CDR3 reads CASSFSGQGSSPLHF. CDR3 DNA sequence: TGTGCCAGCAGTTTTTCGGGACAGGGGTCGTCACCCCTCCACTTT.

The chain couples TRBV14 to TRBJ1-2; D is uncertain. The ends were cut back, 0 bases at V and 1 base at J, with 3 bases in the middle. CDR3 length equals 13 residues. Germline values: CDR1 SGHDN, CDR2 FVKESK. The CDR3 region has the DNA TGTGCCAGCAGCCAAGATTATAACTATGGCTACACCTTC. Translated, it gives CASSQDYNYGYTF.

This clonotype has only a few counts. CDR3 region: CASSAGQGAWTDTQYF. DNA for the CDR3: TGTGCCAGCAGTGCGGGACAGGGGGCCTGGACAGATACGCAGTATTTT. The chain combines TRBV6-6 with TRBJ2-3; 12 nucleotides match TRBD1. With V trimmed by 5 bases and J by 3 bases, 6 bases remained unmatched. Germline loops: CDR1 MNHNY, CDR2 SVGAGI (reference sequence). CDR3 length: 16 residues.

This clonotype was recorded a few times. The chain joins TRBV6-5 to TRBJ2-3; D is possibly TRBD1 (6 bases). The CDR3 is made up of 16 amino acids. Germline assignment: CDR1 MNHEY and CDR2 SVGAGI. V was clipped by 4 bases and J by 3 bases, with 17 bases between them. CDR3 DNA: TGTGCCAGCAGTTCCAGGGGATTAGGGATAACAGATACGCAGTATTTT. This gives the protein CASSSRGLGITDTQYF.

This clonotype was counted a few times. The rearrangement joins TRBV7-3 to TRBJ1-6, with D perhaps TRBD1 (6 bases). The CDR3 covers 19 residues. Germline loops: CDR1 SGHTA, CDR2 FQGTGA. V dropped 1 base and J dropped 9 bases, with 25 bases sitting between them. The CDR3 bases are TGTGCCAGCAGCTTAAAGAGGGGACATTTGGAAGGCTTGGTTTCACCCCTCCACTTT. Translation gives CASSLKRGHLEGLVSPLHF.

This chain links TRBV12-3 or TRBV12-4 with TRBJ2-1; D might be TRBD2 (6 bases). This CDR3 has 14 residues. V was pared by 6 bases and J by 4 bases, with 13 bases between. CDR3 coding DNA: TGTGCCAGCAGCTGGGGACTTAGGTACAATGAGCAGTTCTTC. Encoded protein: CASSWGLRYNEQFF.

This clonotype was detected only a few times. The V gene is TRBV4-3, the J gene TRBJ2-1; unclear D gene. V shed 1 base and J shed 0 bases, with 16 bases lying between them. Germline V CDR1 and CDR2: LGHNA, YSLEER. This CDR3 comprises 18 residues. The CDR3 spells CASSQASRGELSYNEQFF. In DNA form, the CDR3 reads TGCGCCAGCAGCCAAGCGTCGAGAGGAGAGCTCTCCTACAATGAGCAGTTCTTC.

This chain uses TRBV15 with TRBJ1-5; possibly TRBD1 for D (5 bases). This CDR3 contains 16 residues. V was cut by 0 bases and J by 2 bases, with 11 bases left in between. Germline V CDR1 and CDR2: LNHNV, YYDKDF (reference sequence). The DNA for the CDR3 is TGTGCCACCAGCAGAGACAGGGCCCTTGGCAATCAGCCCCAGCATTTT. This encodes CATSRDRALGNQPQHF.

The chain has TRBV5-1 and TRBJ2-1; 8 nucleotides align to TRBD2. CDR1 is SGHRS, CDR2 YFSETQ, per germline. V was pared by 6 bases and J by 9 bases, with 14 bases of the junction left unmatched. This CDR3 has 15 amino acids. This CDR3 reads CASNGLAATGGEQFF. The DNA of the CDR3 is TGCGCCAGCAACGGACTAGCTGCGACCGGTGGTGAGCAGTTCTTC.

The rearrangement links TRBV6-2 or TRBV6-3 to TRBJ1-1; D might be TRBD1 (6 bases). The germline V and J ends were trimmed by 6 bases and 0 bases, with 17 bases remaining between them. The CDR3 contains 16 residues. Germline V gene sequence: CDR1 MNHEY, CDR2 SVGEGT. The CDR3 here is CASRSTGQPLNTEAFF. In DNA, the CDR3 is TGTGCCAGCAGATCAACCGGACAGCCCCTGAACACTGAAGCTTTCTTT.

This chain links TRBV5-1 with TRBJ2-7, with a possible D match to TRBD1 (6 bases). Germline CDR1 and CDR2: SGHRS and YFSETQ. This CDR3 comprises 14 residues. V lost 4 bases, J lost 2 bases, and 13 bases lay in between. CDR3 coding DNA: TGCGCCAGCAGCGTGGTGGGACAAACCTACGAGCAGTACTTC. This encodes CASSVVGQTYEQYF. Filled out from reference TRBV5-1 and TRBJ2-7, the complete variable domain reads KAGVTQTPRYLIKTRGQQVTLSCSPISGHRSVSWYQQTPGQGLQFLFEYFSETQRNKGNFPGRFSGRQFSNSRSEMNVSTLELGDSALYLCASSVVGQTYEQYFGPGTRLTVT.

This chain uses TRBV20-1 with TRBJ2-7; 11 bases line up with TRBD1. The CDR3 consists of 14 residues. Germline assignment: CDR1 DFQATT and CDR2 SNEGSKA (reference sequence). The V and J ends lost 6 bases and 5 bases, in that order; junction bases with no gene match: 9. In nucleotides, the CDR3 is TGCAGTGCGCAAGGACAGGGGGCGGTAAACGAGCAGTACTTC. Protein product: CSAQGQGAVNEQYF.

Only a few counts were recorded for this clonotype. The gene calls are TRBV20-1 and TRBJ1-6; TRBD1 matches 7 bases. CDR3 size: 14 residues. The germline CDR1 and CDR2 sequences are DFQATT and SNEGSKA (reference sequence). J lost 8 bases, V lost 2 bases, and 6 bases had no gene match. This CDR3 is CSARNRGVDSPLHF. CDR3 nucleotide sequence: TGCAGTGCTAGAAACAGGGGAGTTGATTCACCCCTCCACTTT.

This clonotype was counted a few times. The rearrangement links TRBV6-5 to TRBJ2-4, with TRBD1 matching 8 bases. Per germline, CDR1 MNHEY and CDR2 SVGAGI. The CDR3 is made up of 15 amino acids. The V gene end was trimmed by 5 bases and the J gene end by 9 bases; junction bases not matched to a gene: 12. CDR3 nucleotides: TGTGCCAGCAGTCCTCGACAGGGGATGAGGGGCATTCAGTACTTC. Translating gives CASSPRQGMRGIQYF.

The rearrangement links TRBV20-1 to TRBJ2-1; D might be TRBD2 (5 bases). Germline V gene lookup returns CDR1 DFQATT and CDR2 SNEGSKA (reference sequence). CDR3 length equals 15 residues. Trimming removed 5 bases from V and 8 bases from J, with 22 bases in between. The CDR3 here is CSAGSGGTASHEQFF. In DNA form, the CDR3 reads TGCAGTGCTGGATCCGGAGGAACAGCAAGCCATGAGCAGTTCTTC.

The CDR3 sequence: CSVERTGWNEQYF. The CDR3 coding sequence is TGCAGCGTTGAGAGGACAGGGTGGAATGAGCAGTACTTC. The rearrangement uses TRBV29-1 and TRBJ2-5; 8 bases match TRBD1. V gave up 3 bases and J gave up 11 bases; unmatched junction bases: 11. CDR1 is SQVTM and CDR2 is ANQGSEA in the germline V gene. The CDR3 runs to 13 residues.

The rearrangement uses TRBV6-2 or TRBV6-3 and TRBJ2-3; D is uncertain. CDR3 length: 14 residues. Germline loops: CDR1 MNHEY, CDR2 SVGEGT. Trimming removed 2 bases from V and 2 bases from J, with 8 bases in between. CDR3 residues: CASSYGGDTDTQYF. The CDR3 nucleotides read TGTGCCAGCAGTTACGGTGGGGACACAGATACGCAGTATTTT.

Only a few counts were recorded for this clonotype. The rearrangement joins TRBV6-5 to TRBJ1-5, with D possibly TRBD1 on 5 matching bases. CDR1 is MNHEY, CDR2 SVGAGI, per germline. The CDR3 contains 19 residues. Trimming left V 4 bases short and J 0 bases short, with 22 bases between. In DNA, the CDR3 is TGTGCCAGCAGTTCTACCGGATTCGACAGTTACAATAGCAATCAGCCCCAGCATTTT. Translation gives CASSSTGFDSYNSNQPQHF.

J is TRBJ1-2 and V is TRBV29-1; 7 nucleotides align to TRBD1. The CDR3 has 11 residues. The V gene's germline CDR1 is SQVTM and CDR2 ANQGSEA. With 1 base clipped from V and 8 bases from J, the junction kept 1 base outside the gene matches. The CDR3 DNA reads as TGCAGCGTTGAAGGAGGGGGCGGCTACACCTTC. It is translated as CSVEGGGGYTF.

In this sample, this clonotype turned up a few times. This chain links TRBV7-2 with TRBJ2-7; 8 nucleotides align to TRBD2. The CDR3 contains 14 residues. CDR1 and CDR2 from the germline V gene are SGHTA and FQGNSA. Trimming cost V 3 bases and J 7 bases; bases outside gene matches: 8. The CDR3 DNA sequence: TGTGCCAGCAGCTTTCCTAACGGGAGGGGGGAGCAGTACTTC. As protein: CASSFPNGRGEQYF.

This clonotype was detected once. The V call is TRBV7-3, the J call TRBJ1-2; the match to TRBD1 covers 8 bases. J lost 7 bases, V lost 4 bases, and 5 bases had no gene match. Germline values: CDR1 SGHTA, CDR2 FQGTGA. This CDR3 is built from 13 residues. CDR3 sequence: CASSSTGQGGYTF. CDR3 nucleotide sequence: TGTGCCAGCAGCTCGACTGGACAGGGTGGCTACACCTTC.

Notes on this clonotype: An end of the junction differs from the germline gene, which may be a read error. The rearrangement uses TRBV9 and TRBJ1-4, with D hard to call. This CDR3 is 15 amino acids long. Germline V gene sequence: CDR1 SGDLS, CDR2 YYNGEE. DNA for the CDR3: TGTACCAGCAGCGTAGGAGCAGGTTCGAATGAAAAACTGTTTTTT. Translated: CTSSVGAGSNEKLFF.

This clonotype has more than one count but fewer than ten. This rearrangement joins TRBV11-2 to TRBJ2-1, with 10 bases matching TRBD2. The germline V gene has CDR1 SGHAT and CDR2 FQNNGV. V lost 0 bases, J lost 8 bases, and 7 bases stayed unmatched. The CDR3 has 16 residues. CDR3 region: CASSLDRASGSHEQFF. DNA of the CDR3: TGTGCCAGCAGCTTAGATCGAGCTAGCGGGAGTCATGAGCAGTTCTTC. The whole variable domain, filled in from reference TRBV11-2 and TRBJ2-1, reads EAGVAQSPRYKIIEKRQSVAFWCNPISGHATLYWYQQILGQGPKLLIQFQNNGVVDDSQLPKDRFSAERLKGVDSTLKIQPAKLEDSAVYLCASSLDRASGSHEQFFGPGTRLTVL.